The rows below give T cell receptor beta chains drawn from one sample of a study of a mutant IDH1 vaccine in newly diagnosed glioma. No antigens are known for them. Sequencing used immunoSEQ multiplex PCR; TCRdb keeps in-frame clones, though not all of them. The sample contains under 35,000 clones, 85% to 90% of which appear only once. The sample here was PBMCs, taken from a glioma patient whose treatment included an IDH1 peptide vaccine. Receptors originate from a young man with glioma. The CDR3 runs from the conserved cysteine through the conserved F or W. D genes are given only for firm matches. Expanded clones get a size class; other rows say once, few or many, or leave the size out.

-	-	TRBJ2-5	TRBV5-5	TGTGCCAGCAGCTTGGGGGACTTTATGGAGGAGACCCAGTACTTC	CASSLGDFMEETQYF
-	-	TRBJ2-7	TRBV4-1	TGCGCCAGCAGCCAAGATGTTGGAGTGGGTAGCTCCTACGAGCAGTACTTC	CASSQDVGVGSSYEQYF
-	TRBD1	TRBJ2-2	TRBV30	TGTGCCTGGAGTCCCCCGGGACAGGGGGCCGGGGAGCTGTTTTTT	CAWSPPGQGAGELFF
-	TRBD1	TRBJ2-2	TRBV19	TGTGCCAGTAGTATAGATCTCAGGGGGATCACCGGGGAGCTGTTTTTT	CASSIDLRGITGELFF
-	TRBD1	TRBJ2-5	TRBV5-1	TGCGCCAGCAGTCGAGGGACAGGCCAAGAGACCCAGTACTTC	CASSRGTGQETQYF
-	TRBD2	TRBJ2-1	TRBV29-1	TGCAGCGCCCGGACTAGCGGGAGGGCCAATGAGCAGTTCTTC	CSARTSGRANEQFF
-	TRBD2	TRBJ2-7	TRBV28	TGTGCCAGCAGGCAGGCTAGCGGGAGAATGTACGAGCAGTACTTC	CASRQASGRMYEQYF
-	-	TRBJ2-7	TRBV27	TGTGCCAGCAGCCACCCGAATGGTAGGGAGCAGTACTTC	CASSHPNGREQYF
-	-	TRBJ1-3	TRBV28	TGTGCCAGCAGTTTTAGGGGGGCCGGAAACACCATATATTTT	CASSFRGAGNTIYF
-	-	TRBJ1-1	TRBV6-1	TGTGCCAGCAAGGCAGGGTCGGACACTGAAGCTTTCTTT	CASKAGSDTEAFF
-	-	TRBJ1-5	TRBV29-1	TGCAGCGTTGGGCAGCACAATCAGCCCCAGCATTTT	CSVGQHNQPQHF
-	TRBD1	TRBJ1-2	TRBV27	TGTGCCAGCAGTTCCTTCGGACAGGGCGACTATGGCTACACCTTC	CASSSFGQGDYGYTF
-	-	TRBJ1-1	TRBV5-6	TGTGCCAGCAGCTTGAAGACGGAAATGAACACTGAAGCTTTCTTT	CASSLKTEMNTEAFF
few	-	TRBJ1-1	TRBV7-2	TGTGCCAGCAGCGCGAGAGGACGGAAGAACACTGAAGCTTTCTTT	CASSARGRKNTEAFF
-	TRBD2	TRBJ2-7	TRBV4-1	TGCGCCAGCAGCCCCGACAGCGGGATTCATCACGAGCAGTACTTC	CASSPDSGIHHEQYF
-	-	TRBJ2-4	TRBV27	TGTGCCAGCAGGTTAACACCCAAAAACATTCAGTACTTC	CASRLTPKNIQYF